The TCR beta chain described here comes from a study of response to subunit inactivated influenza vaccine. In TCRdb, the RT-PCR reads were re-called with MiXCR into one record per CDR3 protein. The sample consists of approximately 500,000 distinct CDR3 sequences, 10% to 15% of them appearing once. Notes on this clonotype: A junction boundary mismatches the germline segment, possibly from a read error.

Germline-derived CDR1 and CDR2 are SEHNR and FQNEAQ (reference sequence). The CDR3 is 16 residues long. The sequence was collected from a man aged 50-59 years who received an inactivated influenza vaccine. The genes are TRBV7-9 and TRBJ1-2; 12 nucleotides match TRBD1. Source: PBMCs from blood, taken around seven weeks after vaccination. CDR3 protein: CASSLPGQGANYGYAF. The DNA for the CDR3 is TGTGCCAGCAGCTTGCCGGGACAGGGGGCTAACTATGGCTACGCCTTC.